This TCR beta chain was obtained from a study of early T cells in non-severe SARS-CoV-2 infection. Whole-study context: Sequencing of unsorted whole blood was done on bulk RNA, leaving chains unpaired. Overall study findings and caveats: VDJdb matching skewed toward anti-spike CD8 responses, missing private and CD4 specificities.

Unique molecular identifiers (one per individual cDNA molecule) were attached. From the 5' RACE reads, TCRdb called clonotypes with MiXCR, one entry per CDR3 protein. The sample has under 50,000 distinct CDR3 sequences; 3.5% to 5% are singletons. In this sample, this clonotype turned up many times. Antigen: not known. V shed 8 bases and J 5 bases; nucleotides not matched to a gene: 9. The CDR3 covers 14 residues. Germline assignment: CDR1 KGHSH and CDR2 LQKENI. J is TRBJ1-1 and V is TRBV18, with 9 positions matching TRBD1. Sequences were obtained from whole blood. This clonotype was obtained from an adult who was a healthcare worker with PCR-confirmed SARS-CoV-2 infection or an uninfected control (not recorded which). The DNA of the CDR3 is TGTGCCAGCACTCAATGGACAGGGGAGACTGAAGCTTTCTTT. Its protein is CASTQWTGETEAFF.